This T cell receptor (beta chain) was retrieved from a study of blood T cell repertoires in COVID-19. The overall study: The origin of the acute and convalescent COVID-19 samples was the United States, Italy and Spain. PBMCs, B-cell-depleted T cells, or T cells provided the cDNA or gDNA that made up the material.

As processed by the authors: How many nucleated cells were present was estimated from reference gene primer amplification. Data came from immunoSEQ multiplex PCR; TCRdb stores just in-frame clones and leaves some out. V and J calls and clone size follow that table, whereas D and trimming were derived from the DNA. The sample records under 150,000 clones, around 82% being singletons. CDR1 is KGHDR, CDR2 SFDVKD, per germline. This CDR3 is 16 amino acids long. V lost 4 bases and J 3 bases, leaving 15 bases between the germline ends. Material for sequencing was peripheral blood. This receptor was obtained from an older woman with acute or convalescent COVID-19. V and J are TRBV24-1 and TRBJ2-1; tentatively, D is TRBD2 (7 bases). The CDR3 region is CATSEPNREGYNEQFF. CDR3 DNA: TGTGCCACCAGTGAGCCCAACAGGGAGGGCTACAATGAGCAGTTCTTC.